Listed here are 24 T cell receptor beta chains from one sample, sequenced in a study of T cells in Graves' hyperthyroidism and ophthalmopathy. Amplification yielded TCR beta CDR3 regions, with RNA transcripts as the source. The HTBI primer set served for first-round RT-PCR of the TCR CDR3. TCRdb used MiXCR to reprocess the multiplex PCR reads, holding one entry per CDR3 protein. The sample yields approximately 430,000 distinct CDR3 sequences, 15% to 18% seen once. Sequencing input: blood. Source of these receptors: a woman aged 18 to 35 with Graves' hyperthyroidism.

There are many counts of this clonotype. The chain recombines TRBV5-5 with TRBJ1-1; D remains ambiguous. CDR3 length: 14 residues. V lost 0 bases to trimming and J lost 0 bases, with 6 bases between them. Germline V lookup: CDR1 SGHKS, CDR2 YYEKEE (reference sequence). The CDR3 bases are TGTGCCAGCAGCTTGGGAGACATGAACACTGAAGCTTTCTTT. Protein product: CASSLGDMNTEAFF. The entire variable domain, with the rest obtained from reference TRBV5-5 and TRBJ1-1, is as follows: DAGVTQSPTHLIKTRGQQVTLRCSPISGHKSVSWYQQVLGQGPQFIFQYYEKEERGRGNFPDRFSARQFPNYSSELNVNALLLGDSALYLCASSLGDMNTEAFFGQGTRLTVV.

This clonotype showed up many times. V and J are TRBV5-5 and TRBJ2-7, with D perhaps TRBD1 (6 bases). The CDR3 runs 16 residues. V lost 4 bases to trimming and J lost 3 bases, with 20 bases between them. Germline-derived CDR1 and CDR2 are SGHKS and YYEKEE (reference sequence). CDR3 in DNA: TGTGCCAGCAGCCCGTCCCCGACAGGACGGGTCTACGAGCAGTACTTC. Amino acid sequence: CASSPSPTGRVYEQYF.

This clonotype was seen a handful of times. The V gene is TRBV12-3 or TRBV12-4, the J gene TRBJ1-3, with D unclear. Trimming removed 2 bases from V and 4 bases from J, with 15 bases in between. This CDR3 comprises 16 residues. DNA of the CDR3: TGTGCCAGCAGTTTAAGGTCGTTGAGATCCGGAAACACCATATATTTT. Its protein product is CASSLRSLRSGNTIYF.

The genes are TRBV7-6 and TRBJ1-2, with TRBD1 as a possible D gene (6 bases). This CDR3 spans 15 amino acids. V was cut by 5 bases and J by 2 bases, with 15 bases left in between. Looked up from germline, CDR1 is SGHVS and CDR2 is FNYEAQ. The CDR3, as DNA: TGTGCCAGCAGCCTAGAACAGGGCGCGAACTATGGCTACACCTTC. Protein: CASSLEQGANYGYTF.

This clonotype was detected only a few times. The V gene is TRBV27, the J gene TRBJ2-7, with a tentative D call TRBD1 (6 bases). Germline loops: CDR1 MNHEY, CDR2 SMNVEV (reference sequence). V was shortened by 5 bases and J by 1 base, with 12 bases between the two germline ends. The CDR3 extends over 14 amino acids. DNA of the CDR3: TGTGCCAGCAGTCCCCAGGACAGTTCCTACGAGCAGTACTTC. Translation: CASSPQDSSYEQYF.

In this sample, this clonotype turned up many times. This sequence joins TRBV29-1 and TRBJ1-1, with D possibly being TRBD1 (6 bases). CDR1 and CDR2 (germline): SQVTM, ANQGSEA. V lost 5 bases and J 1 base, leaving 17 bases between the germline ends. The CDR3 covers 15 residues. The CDR3 reads CSVINRVPRNTEAFF. In DNA form, the CDR3 reads TGCAGCGTTATCAACAGGGTGCCCAGGAACACTGAAGCTTTCTTT.

In this sample, this clonotype turned up a few times. The chain couples TRBV5-1 to TRBJ2-7; possible D gene TRBD2, 6 bases. The CDR3 has 14 residues. Germline V gives CDR1 SGHRS, CDR2 YFSETQ. With 4 bases removed from V and 3 bases from J, the gap between germline ends came to 14 bases. DNA of the CDR3: TGCGCCAGCAGCGGGGGGTGGGAAAACTACGAGCAGTACTTC. Amino acid sequence: CASSGGWENYEQYF.

The table lists this clonotype with a few counts. This sequence joins TRBV2 and TRBJ2-3, with no clear D. The CDR3 runs to 14 residues. V was pared by 5 bases and J by 5 bases, with 14 bases between. Per the germline V gene, CDR1 is SNHLY and CDR2 is FYNNEI. CDR3 region: CASSPQGFRDTQYF. In DNA form, the CDR3 reads TGTGCCAGCAGTCCCCAAGGGTTTCGAGATACGCAGTATTTT.

The J gene is TRBJ1-6, the V gene TRBV6-1; D is perhaps TRBD1 (6 bases). The V gene's germline CDR1 is MNHNS and CDR2 SASEGT. V dropped 7 bases and J dropped 8 bases, with 15 bases sitting between them. The CDR3 contains 14 residues. The CDR3 nucleotides read TGTGCCAGCATAGAACAGGGTCGAGATTCACCCCTCCACTTT. This sequence encodes CASIEQGRDSPLHF.

The sample holds many counts of this clonotype. The V call is TRBV5-8, the J call TRBJ2-2; no firm D call. Per the germline V gene, CDR1 is SGHTS and CDR2 is YDEGEE. This CDR3 spans 15 amino acids. V lost 2 bases and J 3 bases, leaving 11 bases between the germline ends. CDR3 in amino acids: CASSFPGTDTGELFF. In DNA form, the CDR3 reads TGTGCCAGCAGCTTCCCCGGTACGGACACCGGGGAGCTGTTTTTT. The full variable domain, completed using reference TRBV5-8 and TRBJ2-2, is EAGVTQSPTHLIKTRGQQATLRCSPISGHTSVYWYQQALGLGLQFLLWYDEGEERNRGNFPPRFSGRQFPNYSSELNVNALELEDSALYLCASSFPGTDTGELFFGEGSRLTVL.

This clonotype was seen many times. V usage is TRBV27 and J usage is TRBJ2-3, with unresolved D. The CDR3 covers 14 residues. V dropped 2 bases and J dropped 0 bases, with 6 bases sitting between them. The germline gives CDR1 MNHEY, CDR2 SMNVEV (reference sequence). In DNA form, the CDR3 reads TGTGCCAGCAGTTTAATCGGAAGCACAGATACGCAGTATTTT. Residues: CASSLIGSTDTQYF.

This clonotype was observed many times. This CDR3 is CASSERGYQPQHF. The CDR3 DNA sequence: TGTGCCAGCAGTGAGCGAGGGTATCAGCCCCAGCATTTT. The V gene is TRBV2, the J gene TRBJ1-5; D gene unclear. The CDR3 is 13 amino acids. The V and J ends lost 3 bases and 5 bases respectively, with 8 bases between them. Germline V gene lookup returns CDR1 SNHLY and CDR2 FYNNEI.

J is TRBJ2-3 and V is TRBV20-1; TRBD1 agrees at 7 bases. V was clipped by 6 bases and J by 5 bases; unmatched bases: 8. The germline gives CDR1 DFQATT, CDR2 SNEGSKA (reference sequence). This CDR3 is 13 amino acids long. Written as DNA, the CDR3 is TGCAGTGCCTATACAGGGGCAGGAGATACGCAGTATTTT. Translation gives CSAYTGAGDTQYF.

This clonotype was seen repeatedly, ten times or more. The gene calls are TRBV7-9 and TRBJ2-5; D possibly corresponds to TRBD2 (6 bases). Trimming cost V 5 bases and J 8 bases, with 18 bases left between them. CDR1 SEHNR and CDR2 FQNEAQ come from the germline V gene (reference sequence). The CDR3 contains 14 residues. DNA for the CDR3: TGTGCCAGCAGCGAAGAGACTAGGTCGAATACCCAGTACTTC. Amino acid sequence: CASSEETRSNTQYF.

In this sample, this clonotype turned up many times. The genes are TRBV7-2 and TRBJ2-1, with D perhaps matching TRBD1 (6 bases). Trimming stripped 1 base from V and 11 bases from J, with 24 bases between. This CDR3 contains 17 residues. Germline CDR1 SGHTA, CDR2 FQGNSA. In DNA, the CDR3 is TGTGCCAGCAGCTTAGACAGAGTCGGCAGGGGAGTTTATAAGCAGTTCTTC. This encodes CASSLDRVGRGVYKQFF.

This clonotype has ten or more counts. This chain connects TRBV6-1 to TRBJ1-2; 8 bases are a match to TRBD1. Germline V lookup: CDR1 MNHNS, CDR2 SASEGT. With 9 bases clipped from V and 6 bases from J, the junction kept 15 bases outside the gene matches. CDR3 length equals 15 residues. The CDR3 DNA is TGTGCCAGTTTTGATAGAACGGACAGGGAGCATGGCTACACCTTC. Protein product: CASFDRTDREHGYTF.

This clonotype was counted many times. V and J are TRBV6-6 and TRBJ2-7; D remains unclear. CDR3 size: 15 residues. Per the germline V gene, CDR1 is MNHNY and CDR2 is SVGAGI (reference sequence). The germline V and J ends were trimmed by 2 bases and 2 bases, with 13 bases remaining between them. The CDR3 coding sequence is TGTGCCAGCAGTTACGAGGCAGGAAACCCCTACGAGCAGTACTTC. Translated: CASSYEAGNPYEQYF.

This clonotype was picked up a small number of times. The V and J genes are TRBV6-1 and TRBJ2-4; 15 bases agree with TRBD2. With V trimmed by 6 bases and J by 1 base, 7 bases remained unmatched. This CDR3 has 18 residues. Germline-derived CDR1 and CDR2 are MNHNS and SASEGT. As DNA, the CDR3 is TGTGCCAGCAGATCCGGGACTAGCGGGAGGAGGGCCAAAAACATTCAGTACTTC. Translation gives CASRSGTSGRRAKNIQYF.

This clonotype was counted ten times or more. This chain joins TRBV20-1 and TRBJ2-7, with unresolved D. This CDR3 comprises 13 residues. V lost 0 bases and J 3 bases, leaving 9 bases between the germline ends. Germline CDR1 is DFQATT and CDR2 is SNEGSKA (reference sequence). This CDR3 reads CSARDVSGYEQYF. CDR3 nucleotides: TGCAGTGCTAGAGACGTATCGGGCTACGAGCAGTACTTC.

This clonotype was seen only a few times. This chain links TRBV5-1 with TRBJ2-5; D might be TRBD1 (6 bases). The germline V and J ends were trimmed by 4 bases and 5 bases, with 15 bases remaining between them. The CDR3 totals 14 residues. The germline V gene has CDR1 SGHRS and CDR2 YFSETQ. CDR3 nucleotides: TGCGCCAGCAGCCTAAAACAGGGCTCGGAGACCCAGTACTTC. It specifies CASSLKQGSETQYF.

Only a few counts were recorded for this clonotype. The chain has TRBV7-9 and TRBJ2-3; TRBD2 matches 7 bases. The germline V gene encodes CDR1 SEHNR and CDR2 FQNEAQ (reference sequence). The V segment lost 1 base and the J segment 3 bases; nucleotides outside the gene matches: 7. The CDR3 length is 16 residues. This chain's CDR3 is CASSLETFGGTDTQYF. CDR3 nucleotides: TGTGCCAGCAGCTTAGAGACCTTCGGGGGGACAGATACGCAGTATTTT.

At least ten counts were recorded for this clonotype. This chain connects TRBV12-3 or TRBV12-4 to TRBJ2-1; 9 bases line up with TRBD1. The CDR3 runs 12 residues. V dropped 6 bases and J dropped 9; count of bases not matched to a gene: 3. CDR3 protein: CASRGQGGEQFF. DNA for the CDR3: TGTGCCAGCAGGGGACAGGGTGGTGAGCAGTTCTTC.

The chain combines TRBV6-2 or TRBV6-3 with TRBJ2-4; D gene ambiguous. Looked up from germline, CDR1 is MNHEY and CDR2 is SVGEGT. Trimming removed 4 bases from V and 1 base from J, with 8 bases in between. The CDR3 contains 14 residues. CDR3 sequence: CASSFVVAKNIQYF. The CDR3 DNA sequence: TGTGCCAGCAGTTTCGTGGTGGCCAAAAACATTCAGTACTTC.

Turning to this clonotype: Being one base from a much bigger clone, this may be a read error. The CDR3 loop reads CTSSLSWDYTDTQYF. CDR3 sequence (DNA): TGTACCAGCAGTTTATCGTGGGACTACACAGATACGCAGTATTTT. The chain links TRBV28 to TRBJ2-3; TRBD2 agrees at 7 bases. CDR3 length equals 15 residues. CDR1 and CDR2 (germline): MDHEN, SYDVKM.